The entry below gives a single T cell receptor (beta chain) sequence along with its context. Its antigen remains unknown. The sample is drawn from a study of cytomegalovirus exposure and HLA in healthy donors. Whole-study findings and limits: Sequencing probably produced one cluster of sequence variants that were highly shared.

The PCR was carried out with 60 Vbeta primers and 13 Jbeta primers. TCRdb keeps only in-frame clones here, not all; method: immunoSEQ multiplex PCR. The sample consists of 90,000 to 95,000 clones, roughly four fifths of them appearing once. J gave up 6 bases and V 3 bases, and 7 bases lay outside the gene matches. The CDR3 contains 14 residues. CDR1 and CDR2 (germline): LGHNA, YNFKEQ. The sequence was collected from a man aged 25 to 40 in good health and CMV-seronegative. J is TRBJ1-1 and V is TRBV4-2, with 7 bases matching TRBD1. The source material was PBMCs. As DNA, the CDR3 is TGTGCCAGCAGCCATACAGGGGATTTCCCTGAAGCTTTCTTT. Translating it yields CASSHTGDFPEAFF.